Given below is one T cell receptor beta chain in context. The germline gene is not matched at one end of the junction; a read error may be the cause. The data were taken from a study of cytomegalovirus exposure and HLA in healthy donors. Germline V CDR1 and CDR2: SSHAT, FNYEAQ (reference sequence). The CDR3 has 16 residues. Primers included in the PCR were 60 Vbeta and 13 Jbeta primers. Assay used: immunoSEQ multiplex PCR; TCRdb lists only in-frame clones, some missing. Seen here are about 130,000 clones, 83% observed once, and the top ten hold around 1.2%. The chain links TRBV7-7 to TRBJ2-7; 11 bases are a match to TRBD1. This receptor was taken from a girl aged 2-10 years in good health and CMV-seronegative. The sequenced sample was PBMCs. CDR3 nucleotide sequence: TGTGCTAGCAGCTTACCCCGGGACAGGGGGTCCTACGAGCAGTACTTC. Protein: CASSLPRDRGSYEQYF.